This T cell receptor beta chain stems from a study of shared clonotypes between healthy human individuals. Profiling relied on immunoSEQ multiplex PCR, and the TCRdb table lists in-frame clones only, not all of them. The repertoire has 2.3 million or so clones, approximately 93% of them found once; the top ten carry 0.39%. Per the germline V gene, CDR1 is LNHDA and CDR2 is SQIVND (reference sequence). V was trimmed by 5 bases and J by 4 bases, leaving 27 bases between them. The CDR3 covers 19 residues. The sample consisted of naive CD4+ T cells from PBMCs. Subset here: CD45RA+ positively selected. This chain links TRBV19 with TRBJ2-1; no reliable D call. The sequence derives from a man aged 18 to 35 in good health. Some clones in this sample may be carry-over from other donors' samples. The CDR3 protein is CASSPARPFGSGRYNEQFF. The CDR3 nucleotides are TGTGCCAGTAGTCCCGCCCGACCTTTCGGTTCCGGCCGGTACAATGAGCAGTTCTTC.